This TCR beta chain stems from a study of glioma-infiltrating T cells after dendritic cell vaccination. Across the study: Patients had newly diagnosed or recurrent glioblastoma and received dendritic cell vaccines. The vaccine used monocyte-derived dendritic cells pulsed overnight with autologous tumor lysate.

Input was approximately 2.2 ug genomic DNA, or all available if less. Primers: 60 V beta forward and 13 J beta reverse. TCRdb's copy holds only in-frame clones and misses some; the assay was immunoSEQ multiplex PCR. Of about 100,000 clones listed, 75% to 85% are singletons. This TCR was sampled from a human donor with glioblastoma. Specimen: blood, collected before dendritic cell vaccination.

CDR3 in amino acids: CASSSIGQGIYGYTF. CDR3 nucleotide sequence: TGTGCCAGCAGTAGTATAGGACAGGGGATCTATGGCTACACCTTC. The gene calls are TRBV6-5 and TRBJ1-2, with 9 nucleotides matching TRBD1. J gave up 4 bases and V 5 bases, and 8 bases lay outside the gene matches. The CDR3 contains 15 residues. Germline V gene lookup returns CDR1 MNHEY and CDR2 SVGAGI.